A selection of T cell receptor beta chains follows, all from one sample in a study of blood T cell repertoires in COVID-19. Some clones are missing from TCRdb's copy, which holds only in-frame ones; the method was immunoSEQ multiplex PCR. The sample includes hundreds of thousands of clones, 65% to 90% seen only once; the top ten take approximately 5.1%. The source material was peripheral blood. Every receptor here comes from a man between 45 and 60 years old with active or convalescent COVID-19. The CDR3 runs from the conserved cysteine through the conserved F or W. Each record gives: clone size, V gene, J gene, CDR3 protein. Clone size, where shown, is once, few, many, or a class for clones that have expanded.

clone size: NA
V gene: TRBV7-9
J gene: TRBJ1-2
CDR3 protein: CASSPPGERGTQGYTF

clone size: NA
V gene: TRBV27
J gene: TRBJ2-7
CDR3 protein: CASRLTTTLYEQYF

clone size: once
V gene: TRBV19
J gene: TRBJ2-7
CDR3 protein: CASSVGHSSYEQYF

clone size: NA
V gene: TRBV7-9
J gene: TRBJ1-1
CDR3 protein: CASSPFRQGPEAFF

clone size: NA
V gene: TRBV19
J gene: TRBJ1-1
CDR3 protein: CASSLGGTVAGRDTEAFF

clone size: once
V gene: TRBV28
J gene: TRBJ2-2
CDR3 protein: CASRPRGKGTGELFF

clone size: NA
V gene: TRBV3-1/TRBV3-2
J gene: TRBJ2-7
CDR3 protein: CASSQALAGVYEQYF

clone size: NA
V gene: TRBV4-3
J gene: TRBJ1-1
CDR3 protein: CASSQVGSFRAGYWSTEAFF

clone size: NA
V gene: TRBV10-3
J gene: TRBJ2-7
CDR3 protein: CAISGGSISYEQYF

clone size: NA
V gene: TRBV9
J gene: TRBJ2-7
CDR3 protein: CASSVNPTGGEEQYF

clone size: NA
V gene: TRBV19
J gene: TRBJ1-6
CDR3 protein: CASSIGRQGATNSPLHF